The TCR beta chain under discussion was sequenced for a study of cytomegalovirus exposure and HLA in healthy donors. Both 60 Vbeta primers and 13 Jbeta primers went into the PCR. The repertoire was sequenced with immunoSEQ multiplex PCR; TCRdb's copy has only in-frame clones and lacks some. The sample has about 190,000 clones; 70% to 75% are singletons. Trimming took off 1 base at V and 2 bases at J, with 12 bases between the two ends. This CDR3 contains 15 residues. The germline V gene encodes CDR1 SGHVS and CDR2 FNYEAQ. This clonotype was obtained from a man aged 25-40 years in good health and CMV-seropositive. This rearrangement joins TRBV7-6 to TRBJ2-7; possibly TRBD2 for D (6 bases). The sequencing sample was made of PBMCs. CDR3: CASSLGGTGTYEQYF. CDR3 DNA: TGTGCCAGCAGCTTAGGCGGGACGGGAACCTACGAGCAGTACTTC. The full variable domain, completed using reference TRBV7-6 and TRBJ2-7, is GAGVSQSPRYKVTKRGQDVALRCDPISGHVSLYWYRQALGQGPEFLTYFNYEAQQDKSGLPNDRFSAERPEGSISTLTIQRTEQRDSAMYRCASSLGGTGTYEQYFGPGTRLTVT.